This T cell receptor beta chain is from a study of radiation and T cells in renal cell carcinoma. Study-level information: Nephrectomy followed 15 Gy stereotactic body radiation by 4 weeks. General study points: Pretreatment tumor biopsies were lacking, so baseline clonotypes are unknown.

The time point is: baseline pretreatment blood. Treatment in this sample: 15 Gy SBRT to primary tumor, nephrectomy 4 weeks later. Radiation-treated patients gave blood at baseline, week 2 and week 4. The tumor was a clear cell renal cell carcinoma. For this clone: Its antigen is not identified.

The CDR3 consists of 12 residues. Germline CDR1 is MNHEY and CDR2 is SVGAGI. Unmatched junction bases numbered 7, after V lost 9 bases and J lost 7 bases. Assay: immunoSEQ multiplex PCR; the TCRdb copy retains only in-frame clones and omits some. The data show 110,000 to 150,000 clones, roughly 83% seen once. This sample comprised blood, obtained from a patient whose treatment included radiotherapy and nephrectomy. This TCR was sampled from a woman aged 45-59 years with renal cell carcinoma. The chain links TRBV6-5 to TRBJ2-7; 9 bases are shared with TRBD1. CDR3 nucleotides: TGTGCCAGTACCGGGACAGGGTGGGAGCAGTACTTC. Its translation: CASTGTGWEQYF.